A selection of T cell receptor beta chains follows, all from one sample in a study of long-term antiretroviral therapy in people with HIV. Method: immunoSEQ multiplex PCR; TCRdb's copy keeps in-frame clones and lacks some. The sample holds 19,000 or so clones, about three quarters seen once. Sequences were derived from unsorted PBMCs, sampled at the start of antiretroviral therapy, before treatment. The origin of the receptors is a middle-aged woman with HIV. Each CDR3 is given with its conserved first and last residue. The D gene is left open where the match is weak. Some rows have no size entry. The others give once, few or many, or a class for an expanded clone.

abundance: .
v_gene: TRBV6-6
j_gene: TRBJ2-5
d_gene: TRBD1
CDR3aa: CASSDWDRQETQYF
CDR3nt: TGTGCCAGCAGTGACTGGGACAGACAAGAGACCCAGTACTTC

abundance: .
v_gene: TRBV27
j_gene: TRBJ1-1
d_gene: TRBD1
CDR3aa: CASSLTTGGTEAFF
CDR3nt: TGTGCCAGCAGTTTAACCACAGGGGGGACTGAAGCTTTCTTT

abundance: .
v_gene: TRBV5-5
j_gene: TRBJ1-3
d_gene: .
CDR3aa: CASSSLRDGGNTIYF
CDR3nt: TGTGCCAGCAGCTCCCTGCGGGACGGAGGAAACACCATATATTTT

abundance: .
v_gene: TRBV9
j_gene: TRBJ1-4
d_gene: .
CDR3aa: CASSVAPDNEKLFF
CDR3nt: TGTGCCAGCAGCGTAGCCCCCGATAATGAAAAACTGTTTTTT

abundance: .
v_gene: TRBV28
j_gene: TRBJ2-5
d_gene: TRBD2
CDR3aa: CASSSLVGTSGGVRETQYF
CDR3nt: TGTGCCAGCAGTTCGCTAGTCGGGACTAGCGGGGGGGTAAGAGAGACCCAGTACTTC

abundance: few
v_gene: TRBV28
j_gene: TRBJ1-2
d_gene: .
CDR3aa: CASSLGRSPPYGYTF
CDR3nt: TGTGCCAGCAGTTTAGGACGTTCTCCCCCCTATGGCTACACCTTC

abundance: .
v_gene: TRBV29-1
j_gene: TRBJ1-1
d_gene: .
CDR3aa: CGIGSPMNTEAFF
CDR3nt: TGCGGAATAGGGTCGCCTATGAACACTGAAGCTTTCTTT

abundance: .
v_gene: TRBV27
j_gene: TRBJ1-1
d_gene: .
CDR3aa: CASSSYQSRTEAFF
CDR3nt: TGTGCCAGCAGCTCCTACCAGAGCAGGACTGAAGCTTTCTTT

abundance: .
v_gene: TRBV14
j_gene: TRBJ2-1
d_gene: TRBD2
CDR3aa: CASSPGGRAGGRNEQFF
CDR3nt: TGTGCCAGCAGCCCAGGGGGGCGAGCGGGGGGGCGGAATGAGCAGTTCTTC

abundance: .
v_gene: TRBV18
j_gene: TRBJ1-5
d_gene: .
CDR3aa: CASSPQGNSNQPQHF
CDR3nt: TGTGCCAGCTCACCTCAGGGGAATAGCAATCAGCCCCAGCATTTT

abundance: .
v_gene: TRBV5-5
j_gene: TRBJ1-4
d_gene: .
CDR3aa: CASSLLGGGVGNEKLFF
CDR3nt: TGTGCCAGCAGCTTGCTCGGGGGGGGAGTAGGTAATGAAAAACTGTTTTTT

abundance: .
v_gene: TRBV5-4
j_gene: TRBJ2-5
d_gene: .
CDR3aa: CASSGPQETQYF
CDR3nt: TGTGCCAGCAGCGGGCCCCAGGAGACCCAGTACTTC

abundance: .
v_gene: TRBV7-8
j_gene: TRBJ2-7
d_gene: TRBD2
CDR3aa: CASSLNPAGAGSTYEQYF
CDR3nt: TGTGCCAGCAGCTTAAACCCAGCCGGAGCGGGGTCTACCTACGAGCAGTACTTC

abundance: .
v_gene: TRBV7-8
j_gene: TRBJ2-1
d_gene: TRBD2
CDR3aa: CASSLVVTSGGYEQFF
CDR3nt: TGTGCCAGCAGCTTAGTTGTTACTAGCGGGGGCTATGAGCAGTTCTTC

abundance: .
v_gene: TRBV5-6
j_gene: TRBJ2-2
d_gene: TRBD2
CDR3aa: CASSFGLAGGGELFF
CDR3nt: TGTGCCAGCAGCTTCGGACTAGCGGGGGGCGGGGAGCTGTTTTTT

abundance: once
v_gene: TRBV6-5
j_gene: TRBJ1-5
d_gene: .
CDR3aa: CASSTGRVSNQPQHF
CDR3nt: TGTGCCAGCAGTACGGGGAGGGTTAGCAATCAGCCCCAGCATTTT

abundance: .
v_gene: TRBV30
j_gene: TRBJ1-1
d_gene: .
CDR3aa: CARGRANTEAFF
CDR3nt: TGTGCCCGTGGACGGGCTAACACTGAAGCTTTCTTT

abundance: .
v_gene: TRBV30
j_gene: TRBJ1-5
d_gene: .
CDR3aa: CAWSRGGTLNQPQHF
CDR3nt: TGTGCCTGGAGTCGGGGAGGGACCCTCAATCAGCCCCAGCATTTT

abundance: few
v_gene: TRBV5-1
j_gene: TRBJ1-6
d_gene: TRBD1
CDR3aa: CASSSGQGANSPLHF
CDR3nt: TGCGCCAGCAGCAGCGGGCAGGGGGCAAATTCACCCCTCCACTTT

abundance: .
v_gene: TRBV30
j_gene: TRBJ1-1
d_gene: .
CDR3aa: CAWSPLPNTEAFF
CDR3nt: TGTGCCTGGAGCCCCCTGCCGAACACTGAAGCTTTCTTT

abundance: .
v_gene: TRBV5-1
j_gene: TRBJ2-3
d_gene: TRBD2
CDR3aa: CASSFSSGADTQYF
CDR3nt: TGCGCCAGCAGCTTCTCTAGCGGGGCAGATACGCAGTATTTT

abundance: .
v_gene: TRBV30
j_gene: TRBJ1-4
d_gene: .
CDR3aa: CAWSSWGNNEKLFF
CDR3nt: TGTGCCTGGAGTTCGTGGGGGAATAATGAAAAACTGTTTTTT

abundance: once
v_gene: TRBV6-1
j_gene: TRBJ2-7
d_gene: TRBD1
CDR3aa: CASWDRDYEQYF
CDR3nt: TGTGCCAGCTGGGACAGGGACTACGAGCAGTACTTC